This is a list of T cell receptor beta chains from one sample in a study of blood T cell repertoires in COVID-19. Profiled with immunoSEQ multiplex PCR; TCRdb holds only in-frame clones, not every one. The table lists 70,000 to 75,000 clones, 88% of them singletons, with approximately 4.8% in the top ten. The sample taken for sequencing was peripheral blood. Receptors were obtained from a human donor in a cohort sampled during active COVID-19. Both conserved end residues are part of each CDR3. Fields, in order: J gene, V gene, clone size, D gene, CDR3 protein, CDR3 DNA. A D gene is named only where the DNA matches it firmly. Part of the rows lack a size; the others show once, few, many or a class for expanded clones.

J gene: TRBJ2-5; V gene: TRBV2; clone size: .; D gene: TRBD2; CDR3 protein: CASTKTSAGETQYF; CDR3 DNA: TGTGCCAGCACCAAGACTAGCGCGGGTGAGACCCAGTACTTC
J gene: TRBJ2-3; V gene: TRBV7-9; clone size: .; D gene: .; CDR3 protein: CASSLVADPDTQYF; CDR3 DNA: TGTGCCAGCAGCTTAGTAGCAGACCCAGATACGCAGTATTTT
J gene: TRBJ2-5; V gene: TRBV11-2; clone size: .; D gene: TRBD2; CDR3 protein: CASSFGTRGARRISQTQYF; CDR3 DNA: TGTGCCAGCAGCTTTGGGACTAGAGGTGCACGCAGGATTAGTCAGACCCAGTACTTC
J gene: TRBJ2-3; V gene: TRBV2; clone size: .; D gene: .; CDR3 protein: CASVHKMSDTQYF; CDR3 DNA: TGTGCCAGCGTACACAAGATGTCGGATACGCAGTATTTT
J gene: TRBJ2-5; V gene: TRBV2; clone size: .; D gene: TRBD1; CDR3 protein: CASSETGLFQETQYF; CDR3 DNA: TGTGCCAGCAGTGAGACAGGGTTGTTCCAAGAGACCCAGTACTTC
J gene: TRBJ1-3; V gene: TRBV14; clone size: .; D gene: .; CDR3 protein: CASSQVSGRLWAGNTIYF; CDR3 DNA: TGTGCCAGCAGCCAAGTATCGGGTCGCCTTTGGGCTGGAAACACCATATATTTT
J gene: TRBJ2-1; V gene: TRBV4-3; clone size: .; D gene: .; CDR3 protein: CASSLGGEVNEQFF; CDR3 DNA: TGCGCCAGCAGCCTTGGCGGGGAGGTCAATGAGCAGTTCTTC
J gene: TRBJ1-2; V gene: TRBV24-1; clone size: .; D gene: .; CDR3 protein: CATSDAGSHGGYTF; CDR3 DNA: TGTGCCACCAGTGATGCCGGGTCTCATGGCGGCTACACCTTC
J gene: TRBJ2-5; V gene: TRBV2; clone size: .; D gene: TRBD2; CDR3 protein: CASSEDGGAGETQYF; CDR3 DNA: TGTGCCAGCAGTGAAGACGGGGGGGCGGGAGAGACCCAGTACTTC
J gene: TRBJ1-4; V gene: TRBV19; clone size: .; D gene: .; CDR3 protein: CASSRDSFVGLFF; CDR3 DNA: TGTGCCAGTAGTCGGGACTCCTTCGTGGGACTGTTTTTT
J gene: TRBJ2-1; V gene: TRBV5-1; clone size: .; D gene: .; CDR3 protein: CASSSSPGNEQFF; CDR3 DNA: TGCGCCAGCAGCTCTAGTCCCGGCAATGAGCAGTTCTTC
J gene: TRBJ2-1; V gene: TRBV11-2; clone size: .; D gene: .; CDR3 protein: CASSPDFDSYNEQFF; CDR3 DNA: TGTGCCAGCAGTCCCGACTTTGACTCCTACAATGAGCAGTTCTTC
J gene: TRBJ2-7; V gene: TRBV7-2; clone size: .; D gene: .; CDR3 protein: CASSPGVQGFYEQYF; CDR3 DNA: TGTGCCAGCAGCCCGGGGGTGCAGGGCTTTTACGAGCAGTACTTC
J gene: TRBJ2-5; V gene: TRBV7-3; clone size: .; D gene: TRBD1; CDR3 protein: CASSPSGTVLETQYF; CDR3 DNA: TGTGCCAGCAGCCCCTCTGGGACAGTCCTGGAGACCCAGTACTTC
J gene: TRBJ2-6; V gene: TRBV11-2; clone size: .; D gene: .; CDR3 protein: CASSRGLLGSGANVLTF; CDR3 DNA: TGTGCCAGCAGCCGTGGACTTTTAGGGTCTGGGGCCAACGTCCTGACTTTC
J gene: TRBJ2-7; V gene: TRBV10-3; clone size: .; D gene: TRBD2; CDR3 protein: CAIGLAGATYEQYF; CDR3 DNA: TGTGCCATCGGGTTAGCGGGGGCGACCTACGAGCAGTACTTC
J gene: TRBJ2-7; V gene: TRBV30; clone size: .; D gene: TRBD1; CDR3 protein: CAWSSGQDRVEEQYF; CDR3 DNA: TGTGCCTGGAGTTCCGGCCAGGACAGGGTGGAAGAGCAGTACTTC
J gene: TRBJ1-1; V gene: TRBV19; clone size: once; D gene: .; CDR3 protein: CASNPRDGEAFF; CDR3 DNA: TGTGCCAGTAACCCGCGGGACGGTGAAGCTTTCTTT
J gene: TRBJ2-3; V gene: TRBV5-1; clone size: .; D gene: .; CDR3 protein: CASSLGTAQDTQYF; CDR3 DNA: TGCGCCAGCAGCTTGGGCACAGCACAGGATACGCAGTATTTT
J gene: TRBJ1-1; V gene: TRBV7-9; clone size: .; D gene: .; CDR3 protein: CASSLVGDAEAFF; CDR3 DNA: TGTGCCAGCAGCTTAGTCGGGGATGCTGAAGCTTTCTTT
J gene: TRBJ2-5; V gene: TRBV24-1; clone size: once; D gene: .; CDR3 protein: CATSEEGVETQYF; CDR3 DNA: TGTGCCACCAGTGAGGAGGGAGTTGAGACCCAGTACTTC
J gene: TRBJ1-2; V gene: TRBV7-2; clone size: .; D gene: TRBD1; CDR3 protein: CASSLPGGIVGYTF; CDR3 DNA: TGTGCCAGCAGCTTACCAGGGGGCATAGTTGGCTACACCTTC
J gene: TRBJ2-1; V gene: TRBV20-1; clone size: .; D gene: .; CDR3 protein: CSASRVHEQFF; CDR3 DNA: TGCAGTGCCAGCAGGGTCCATGAGCAGTTCTTC
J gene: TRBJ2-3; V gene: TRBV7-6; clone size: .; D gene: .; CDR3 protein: CASSSGSGTDTQYF; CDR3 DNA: TGTGCCAGCAGCTCCGGATCGGGGACAGATACGCAGTATTTT